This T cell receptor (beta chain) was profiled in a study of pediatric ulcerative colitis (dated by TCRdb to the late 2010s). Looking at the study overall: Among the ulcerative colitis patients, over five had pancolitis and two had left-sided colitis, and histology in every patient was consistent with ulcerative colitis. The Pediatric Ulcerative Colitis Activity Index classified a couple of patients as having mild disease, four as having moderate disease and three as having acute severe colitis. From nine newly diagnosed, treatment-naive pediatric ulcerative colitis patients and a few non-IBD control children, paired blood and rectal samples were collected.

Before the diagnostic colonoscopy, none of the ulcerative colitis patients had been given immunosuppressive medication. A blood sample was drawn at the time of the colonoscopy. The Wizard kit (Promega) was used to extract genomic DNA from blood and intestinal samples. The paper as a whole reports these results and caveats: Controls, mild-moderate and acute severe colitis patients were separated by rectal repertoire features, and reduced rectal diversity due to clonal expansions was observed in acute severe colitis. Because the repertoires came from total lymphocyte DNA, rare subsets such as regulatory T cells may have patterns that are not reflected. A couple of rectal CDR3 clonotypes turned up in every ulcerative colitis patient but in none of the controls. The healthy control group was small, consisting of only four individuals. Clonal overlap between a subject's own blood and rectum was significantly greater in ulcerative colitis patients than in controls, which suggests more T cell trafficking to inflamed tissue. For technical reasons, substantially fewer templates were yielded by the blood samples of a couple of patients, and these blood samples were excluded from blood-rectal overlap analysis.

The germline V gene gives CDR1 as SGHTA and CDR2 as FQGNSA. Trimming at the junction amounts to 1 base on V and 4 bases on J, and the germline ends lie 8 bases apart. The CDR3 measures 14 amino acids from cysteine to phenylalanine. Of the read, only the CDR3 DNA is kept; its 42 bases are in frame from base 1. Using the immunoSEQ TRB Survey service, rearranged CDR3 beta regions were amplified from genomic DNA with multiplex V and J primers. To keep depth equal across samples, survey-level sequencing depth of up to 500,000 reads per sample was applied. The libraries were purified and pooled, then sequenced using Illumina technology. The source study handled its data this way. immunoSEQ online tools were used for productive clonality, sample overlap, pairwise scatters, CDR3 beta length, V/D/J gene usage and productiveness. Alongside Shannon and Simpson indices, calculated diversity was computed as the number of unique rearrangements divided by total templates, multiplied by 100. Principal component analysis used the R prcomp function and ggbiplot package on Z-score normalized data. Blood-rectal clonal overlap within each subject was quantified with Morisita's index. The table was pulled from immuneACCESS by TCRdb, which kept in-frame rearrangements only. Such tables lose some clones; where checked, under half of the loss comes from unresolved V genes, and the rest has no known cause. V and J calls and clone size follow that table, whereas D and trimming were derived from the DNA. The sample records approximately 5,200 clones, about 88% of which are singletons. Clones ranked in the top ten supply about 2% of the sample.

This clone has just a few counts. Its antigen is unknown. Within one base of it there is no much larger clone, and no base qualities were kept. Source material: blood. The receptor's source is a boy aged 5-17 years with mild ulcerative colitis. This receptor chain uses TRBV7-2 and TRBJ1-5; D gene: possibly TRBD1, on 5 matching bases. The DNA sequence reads TGTGCCAGCAGCTTAGGAGCAGGGAATCAGCCCCAGCATTTT. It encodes CASSLGAGNQPQHF.